The rows below give T cell receptor beta chains drawn from one sample of a study of T cells after yellow fever vaccination. TCRdb fed the 5' RACE reads into MiXCR, producing one record per CDR3 protein. The sample yields about 58,000 distinct CDR3 sequences, around 6.5% seen once. Source: CD8+ T cells sorted from PBMCs, taken on the day of the first yellow fever vaccination. The receptors originated from a man aged 18 to 30 who received the YFV17D yellow fever vaccine. CDR3s leave out the opening cysteine and the closing phenylalanine or tryptophan.

v_call	cdr3_aa
TRBV7-9	ASSRRASEDEKLF
TRBV6-1	ASSEGGGSYEQY
TRBV20-1	SAVSGGGPDTQY
TRBV5-1	ASSLAVVGGDYEQY
TRBV12-3/TRBV12-4	ASSFSGRGGNEQF
TRBV11-1	ASSLDAEDRSYNSPLH
TRBV7-3	ASSPMRTGNPGELF
TRBV6-4	ASSDDGSGGSLTGELF
TRBV12-3/TRBV12-4	ASTRRGTGFCEAKNIQY
TRBV20-1	SATGDEQF
TRBV2	ASSAMMAESTDTQY
TRBV7-8	ASSAYRGQETQY
TRBV12-3/TRBV12-4	ASSPLGGRETQY
TRBV29-1	SVGGGDRRTDTQY
TRBV4-2	ASSHPTQGVNTGELF
TRBV30	AWSVETGNTIY
TRBV27	ASSHRGISSYNSPLH
TRBV7-9	ASSLPGGDNEQF
TRBV5-1	ASSLGFQGATHEQY
TRBV12-3/TRBV12-4	ASRGSGPTNEKLF
TRBV5-4	ASSLAVRGGAADTQY
TRBV7-9	ASRGAGQSSSPLH
TRBV19	ASSSGSGFAGELF
TRBV5-4	ASSLGLQELNTEAF
TRBV25-1	ASSEYLETQY
TRBV27	ASSWDRTNYEQY
TRBV6-5	ASSYPISTARYGYT
TRBV10-3	AISDLSGNTIY
TRBV4-1	ASSRTGLVGEQF
TRBV12-3/TRBV12-4	ASSLVPDNDNEQF
TRBV27	ASSLYGYQETQY
TRBV12-3/TRBV12-4	ASREGLWSSGNTIY
TRBV6-5	ASSPFQPSGNEQF
TRBV10-3	AISESDGDTQY
TRBV5-6	ASSLSSGGADEQF
TRBV7-8	ASSHHNQPQH
TRBV18	ASSPTSGELF